Each of the 25 T cell receptor beta chains below was sequenced from the same sample in a study of graft-versus-host responses after intestinal transplantation. Profiling relied on immunoSEQ multiplex PCR, and the TCRdb table lists in-frame clones only, not all of them. The sample shows tens of thousands of clones, 91% of them seen only once. Here the sequenced sample was PBMCs, taken roughly 660 days after intestinal transplant. Every receptor here comes from a human patient who received an intestinal transplant, so some T cells may come from the graft donor.

The chain recombines TRBV18 with TRBJ1-4, with D possibly TRBD1 on 5 matching bases. V was shortened by 0 bases and J by 5 bases, with 7 bases between the two germline ends. The germline V gene encodes CDR1 KGHSH and CDR2 LQKENI. The CDR3 runs 14 residues. As DNA, the CDR3 is TGTGCCAGCTCACCACCTCCAGGGAATGAAAAACTGTTTTTT. Translation: CASSPPPGNEKLFF.

The chain combines TRBV5-1 with TRBJ1-1, with 8 bases fitting TRBD1. CDR3 length: 16 residues. The germline gives CDR1 SGHRS, CDR2 YFSETQ. The V and J ends lost 4 bases and 3 bases, in that order; junction bases with no gene match: 11. CDR3 residues: CASSRTTGAYDTEAFF. The CDR3, as DNA: TGCGCCAGCAGCCGTACGACAGGGGCTTACGACACTGAAGCTTTCTTT.

The V gene is TRBV19, the J gene TRBJ2-7, with D unclear. V was trimmed by 4 bases and J by 5 bases, leaving 6 bases between them. The CDR3 loop spans 11 amino acids. Germline CDR1 is LNHDA and CDR2 is SQIVND (reference sequence). CDR3 residues: CASSNSDEQYF. CDR3 nucleotide sequence: TGTGCCAGTAGTAACAGTGACGAGCAGTACTTC.

This chain links TRBV6-5 with TRBJ2-3, with 7 bases lining up with TRBD1. Germline V gene lookup returns CDR1 MNHEY and CDR2 SVGAGI. The CDR3 has 14 residues. V shed 4 bases, J shed 1 base, and the junction held 2 bases outside the gene matches. CDR3 sequence: CASSLGQRTDTQYF. CDR3 sequence (DNA): TGTGCCAGCAGTTTGGGACAGCGCACAGATACGCAGTATTTT.

The J gene is TRBJ2-5, the V gene TRBV7-2, with D tentatively TRBD1 (6 bases). Germline lookup yields CDR1 SGHTA and CDR2 FQGNSA. The CDR3 sequence is 13 residues long. Trimming shortened V by 5 bases and J by 1 base, and 8 bases separated the two germline ends. The CDR3 sequence is CASSGQIQETQYF. In DNA, the CDR3 is TGTGCCAGCAGCGGACAGATCCAAGAGACCCAGTACTTC.

This clone was seen only once. The chain links TRBV18 to TRBJ1-3; a possible D gene is TRBD1 (5 bases). The V end was cut by 1 base, the J end by 3 bases, with 10 bases between. CDR1 and CDR2 (germline): KGHSH, LQKENI. The CDR3 runs to 15 residues. CDR3 protein: CASSPQRGNGNTIYF. DNA of the CDR3: TGTGCCAGCTCACCACAGCGGGGGAATGGAAACACCATATATTTT.

This clone was observed a single time. J is TRBJ1-1 and V is TRBV5-4; tentatively, D is TRBD1 (5 bases). The CDR3 covers 13 residues. Deletions cut 4 bases from V and 3 bases from J, with 10 bases between. Germline V gene lookup returns CDR1 SGHNT and CDR2 YYREEE (reference sequence). In DNA, the CDR3 is TGTGCCAGCAGCCTGGACACGTACACTGAAGCTTTCTTT. Translating it yields CASSLDTYTEAFF.

The rearrangement uses TRBV4-1 and TRBJ2-7, with D possibly being TRBD1 (5 bases). V was clipped by 4 bases and J by 1 base, with 14 bases between them. CDR3 length equals 15 residues. CDR1 is MGHRA and CDR2 is YSYEKL in the germline V gene. The CDR3 sequence: CASSPRAGNSYEQYF. The CDR3 DNA is TGCGCCAGCAGCCCAAGAGCAGGGAATTCCTACGAGCAGTACTTC.

The V and J genes are TRBV5-5 and TRBJ2-2; D gene uncertain. The germline V gene encodes CDR1 SGHKS and CDR2 YYEKEE (reference sequence). Trimming took 1 base from V and 5 from J, leaving 6 bases between them. The CDR3 totals 13 residues. CDR3 DNA sequence: TGTGCCAGCAGCTTGTCCTTTACCGGGGAGCTGTTTTTT. This translates into CASSLSFTGELFF. Complete variable domain (other parts from reference TRBV5-5 and TRBJ2-2): DAGVTQSPTHLIKTRGQQVTLRCSPISGHKSVSWYQQVLGQGPQFIFQYYEKEERGRGNFPDRFSARQFPNYSSELNVNALLLGDSALYLCASSLSFTGELFFGEGSRLTVL.

The gene calls are TRBV19 and TRBJ1-3; D ambiguous. V was trimmed by 10 bases and J by 0 bases, leaving 19 bases between them. CDR3 size: 16 residues. Germline loops: CDR1 LNHDA, CDR2 SQIVND (reference sequence). The CDR3 nucleotides read TGTGCCACCCACCCCCGGGGTGCGGGCTCTGGAAACACCATATATTTT. It yields the protein CATHPRGAGSGNTIYF.

This clone appeared a few times. As DNA, the CDR3 is TGTGCCAGCAGCCAGCCGGGACAGGGGGTCCACTTT. As protein: CASSQPGQGVHF. V is TRBV11-1 and J is TRBJ1-6; 11 bases agree with TRBD1. Trimming cost V 5 bases and J 17 bases; bases outside gene matches: 5. The germline gives CDR1 SGHAT, CDR2 FQDESV (reference sequence). The CDR3 runs to 12 residues. Looking up the rest from reference TRBV11-1 and TRBJ1-6 gives the full variable domain: EAEVAQSPRYKITEKSQAVAFWCDPISGHATLYWYRQILGQGPELLVQFQDESVVDDSQLPKDRFSAERLKGVDSTLKIQPAELGDSAMYLCASSQPGQGVHFGNGTRLTVT.

CDR3 nucleotide sequence: TGTGCTAGTGGGAATTCCCGGGAATACTATGGCTACACCTTC. Its translation: CASGNSREYYGYTF. V gene TRBV12-5 combines with J gene TRBJ1-2; D gene ambiguous. This CDR3 region has 14 residues. Germline values: CDR1 LGHNT, CDR2 FRNRAP. The V end was cut by 6 bases, the J end by 3 bases, with 14 bases between.

The sample holds a few counts of this clone. The genes are TRBV15 and TRBJ1-4; no clear D gene. V gave up 0 bases and J gave up 7 bases, with 12 bases separating them. CDR1 is LNHNV, CDR2 YYDKDF, per germline (reference sequence). There are 15 residues in the CDR3. The CDR3 region is CATSRDRAEGEKLFF. The CDR3 DNA follows: TGTGCCACCAGCAGAGATCGGGCGGAGGGTGAAAAACTGTTTTTT.

The chain joins TRBV18 to TRBJ1-3, with D uncertain. Trimming stripped 1 base from V and 0 bases from J, with 13 bases between. Germline V gene lookup returns CDR1 KGHSH and CDR2 LQKENI. The CDR3 is 17 amino acids. The CDR3 region has the DNA TGTGCCAGCTCACCACTTGTGGGTAGTGCCTCTGGAAACACCATATATTTT. Translated: CASSPLVGSASGNTIYF.

The V gene is TRBV23-1, the J gene TRBJ1-1, with D tentatively TRBD1 (5 bases). TRBV23-1 qualifies as an ORF whose function is uncertain. The CDR3 runs to 17 residues. The V gene lost 2 bases and the J gene lost 4 bases, with 20 bases spanning the gap. The CDR3 spells CASSQISGFGSGTEAFF. CDR3 in DNA: TGCGCCAGCAGTCAAATTTCAGGGTTCGGTTCGGGCACTGAAGCTTTCTTT.

The rearrangement links TRBV9 to TRBJ2-3; perhaps TRBD2 as D (6 bases). There are 14 residues in the CDR3. Between the trimmed V and J ends, which lost 0 bases and 5 bases, there was a span of 10 bases. Germline V gene sequence: CDR1 SGDLS, CDR2 YYNGEE. CDR3 protein: CASSVEAGKDTQYF. CDR3 nucleotides: TGTGCCAGCAGCGTAGAGGCGGGGAAAGATACGCAGTATTTT.

This chain connects TRBV19 to TRBJ2-5, with 10 positions matching TRBD2. This CDR3 region has 14 residues. CDR1 and CDR2 from the germline V gene are LNHDA and SQIVND (reference sequence). After removal of 7 bases from V and 6 bases from J, the junction contained 8 bases not matched to a gene. The CDR3 DNA sequence: TGTGCCAGTACTATCAGCGGGGGGGCTAAGACCCAGTACTTC. This encodes CASTISGGAKTQYF.

The gene calls are TRBV10-1 and TRBJ2-3; D is undetermined. Germline CDR1 WNHNN, CDR2 SYGVQD (reference sequence). This CDR3 comprises 15 residues. Trimming left V 0 bases short and J 2 bases short, with 9 bases between. CDR3 amino acids: CASSESAALTDTQYF. The CDR3 DNA follows: TGCGCCAGCAGTGAGTCAGCAGCCCTCACAGATACGCAGTATTTT.

This chain uses TRBV2 with TRBJ2-7, with D perhaps given as TRBD1 or TRBD2 (5 bases each). Deletions cut 2 bases from V and 9 bases from J, with 17 bases between. The CDR3 loop spans 14 amino acids. Germline V gene sequence: CDR1 SNHLY, CDR2 FYNNEI. CDR3 DNA sequence: TGTGCCAGCAGTGAATGGAAAGACCTTGGGGGGCAGTACTTC. It yields the protein CASSEWKDLGGQYF.

Remarks on this clone: Relative to the germline gene, one junction end is altered; a read error may explain this. The rearrangement uses TRBV6-5 and TRBJ1-5; 7 bases map to TRBD1. CDR1 and CDR2 from the germline V gene are MNHEY and SVGAGI. The CDR3 contains 14 residues. CDR3 DNA sequence: TGTGCCAGCAGTAACTCCGACAGGGATCAGCCCCAGCATTTT. Translated: CASSNSDRDQPQHF.

The genes are TRBV5-6 and TRBJ2-5, with 8 bases fitting TRBD1. V lost 2 bases to trimming and J lost 1 base; unmatched junction nucleotides: 7. Per the germline V gene, CDR1 is SGHDT and CDR2 is YYEEEE. CDR3 length equals 16 residues. CDR3 bases: TGTGCCAGCAGCTTTTGGGGACAGGTTCGCCAAGAGACCCAGTACTTC. Its protein is CASSFWGQVRQETQYF.

The J gene is TRBJ2-7, the V gene TRBV11-2, with 7 bases matching TRBD1. The length of the CDR3 is 16 residues. Germline assignment: CDR1 SGHAT and CDR2 FQNNGV. Trimming removed 5 bases from V and 4 bases from J; junction bases left unmatched: 14. The CDR3 spells CASSPQGVDRVYEQYF. The CDR3, as DNA: TGTGCCAGCAGCCCCCAGGGGGTGGATCGGGTTTACGAGCAGTACTTC.

This clone was picked up a small number of times. V is TRBV30 and J is TRBJ2-7; 8 bases line up with TRBD2. Germline lookup yields CDR1 GTSNPN and CDR2 SVGIG (reference sequence). CDR3 length: 13 amino acids. Trimming at V came to 5 bases and at J to 6 bases, leaving 9 bases not matched to a gene. CDR3 loop: CAWGRGGSPEQYF. CDR3 in DNA: TGTGCCTGGGGCCGGGGGGGGAGCCCCGAGCAGTACTTC.

The rearrangement joins TRBV6-6 to TRBJ2-3; TRBD1 matches 8 bases. The junction had 6 bases not matched to a gene; V was cut back by 2 bases and J by 8 bases. The CDR3 extends over 14 amino acids. Per the germline V gene, CDR1 is MNHNY and CDR2 is SVGAGI (reference sequence). The CDR3 reads CASSYGQGGGTQYF. CDR3 DNA sequence: TGTGCCAGCAGTTACGGACAGGGCGGAGGTACGCAGTATTTT.

The gene calls are TRBV6-5 and TRBJ2-7; D is ambiguous. Germline CDR1 and CDR2: MNHEY and SVGAGI. With 0 bases removed from V and 1 base from J, the gap between germline ends came to 10 bases. The CDR3 totals 15 residues. CDR3 DNA: TGTGCCAGCAGTTACTCGATTCCCAATTCCTACGAGCAGTACTTC. This encodes CASSYSIPNSYEQYF.